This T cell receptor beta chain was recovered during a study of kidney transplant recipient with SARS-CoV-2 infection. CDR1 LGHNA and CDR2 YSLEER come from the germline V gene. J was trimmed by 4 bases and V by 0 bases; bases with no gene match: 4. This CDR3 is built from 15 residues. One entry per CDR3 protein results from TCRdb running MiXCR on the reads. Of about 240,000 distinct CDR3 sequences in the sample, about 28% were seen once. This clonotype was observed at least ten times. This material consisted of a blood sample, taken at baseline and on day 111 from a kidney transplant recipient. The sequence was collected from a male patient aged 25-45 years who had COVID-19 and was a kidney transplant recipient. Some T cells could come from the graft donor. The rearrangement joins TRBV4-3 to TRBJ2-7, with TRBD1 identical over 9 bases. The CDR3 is CASSQEDRGPYEQYF. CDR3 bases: TGCGCCAGCAGCCAAGAGGACAGGGGACCTTACGAGCAGTACTTC.